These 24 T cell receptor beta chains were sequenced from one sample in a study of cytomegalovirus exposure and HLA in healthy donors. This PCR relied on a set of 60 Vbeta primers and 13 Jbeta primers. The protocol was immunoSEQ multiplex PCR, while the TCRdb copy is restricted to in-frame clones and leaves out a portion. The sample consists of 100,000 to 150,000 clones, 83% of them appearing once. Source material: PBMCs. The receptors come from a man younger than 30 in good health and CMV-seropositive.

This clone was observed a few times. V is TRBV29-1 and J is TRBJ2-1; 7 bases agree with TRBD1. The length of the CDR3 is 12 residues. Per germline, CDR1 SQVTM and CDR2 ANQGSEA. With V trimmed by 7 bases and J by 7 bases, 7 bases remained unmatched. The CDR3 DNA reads TGCAGCGGCAGACAGGGTGGGAATGAGCAGTTCTTC. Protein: CSGRQGGNEQFF.

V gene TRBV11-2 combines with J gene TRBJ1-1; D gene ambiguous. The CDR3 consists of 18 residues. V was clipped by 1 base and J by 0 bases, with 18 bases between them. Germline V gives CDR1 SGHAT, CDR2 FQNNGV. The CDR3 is CASSLGYRVGSMNTEAFF. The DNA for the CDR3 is TGTGCCAGCAGCTTAGGGTATCGGGTTGGCAGCATGAACACTGAAGCTTTCTTT.

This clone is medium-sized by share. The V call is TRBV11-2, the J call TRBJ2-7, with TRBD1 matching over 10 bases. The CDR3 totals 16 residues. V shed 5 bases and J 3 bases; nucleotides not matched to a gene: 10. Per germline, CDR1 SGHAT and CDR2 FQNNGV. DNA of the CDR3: TGTGCCAGCAGCAGAGAGGCGGGACAGGGGTTCTACGAGCAGTACTTC. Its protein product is CASSREAGQGFYEQYF.

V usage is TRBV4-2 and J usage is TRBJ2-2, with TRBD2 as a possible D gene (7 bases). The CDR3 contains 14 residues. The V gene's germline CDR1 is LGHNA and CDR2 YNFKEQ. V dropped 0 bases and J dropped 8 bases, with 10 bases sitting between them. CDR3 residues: CASSQEGGPGELFF. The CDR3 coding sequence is TGTGCCAGCAGCCAAGAGGGGGGGCCGGGGGAGCTGTTTTTT.

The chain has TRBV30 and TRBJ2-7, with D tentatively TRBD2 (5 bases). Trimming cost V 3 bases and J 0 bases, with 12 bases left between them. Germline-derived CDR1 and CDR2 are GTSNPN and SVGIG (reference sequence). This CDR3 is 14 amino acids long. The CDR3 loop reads CAWSEGGVSYEQYF. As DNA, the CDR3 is TGTGCCTGGAGCGAAGGAGGAGTCTCCTACGAGCAGTACTTC. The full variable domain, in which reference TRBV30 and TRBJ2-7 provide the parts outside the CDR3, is SQTIHQWPATLVQPVGSPLSLECTVEGTSNPNLYWYRQAAGRGLQLLFYSVGIGQISSEVPQNLSASRPQDRQFILSSKKLLLSDSGFYLCAWSEGGVSYEQYFGPGTRLTVT.

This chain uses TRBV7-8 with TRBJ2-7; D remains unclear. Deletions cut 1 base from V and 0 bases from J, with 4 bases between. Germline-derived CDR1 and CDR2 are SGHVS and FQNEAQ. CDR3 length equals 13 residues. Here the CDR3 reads CASSLGASYEQYF. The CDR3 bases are TGTGCCAGCAGCTTAGGCGCCTCCTACGAGCAGTACTTC. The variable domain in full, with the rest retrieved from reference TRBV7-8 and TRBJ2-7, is GAGVSQSPRYKVAKRGQDVALRCDPISGHVSLFWYQQALGQGPEFLTYFQNEAQLDKSGLPSDRFFAERPEGSVSTLKIQRTQQEDSAVYLCASSLGASYEQYFGPGTRLTVT.

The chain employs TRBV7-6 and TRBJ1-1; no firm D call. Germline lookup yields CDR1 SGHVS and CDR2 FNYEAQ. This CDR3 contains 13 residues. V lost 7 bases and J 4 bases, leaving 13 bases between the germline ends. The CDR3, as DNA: TGTGCCAGCATCCTCAGTCGGGGCACTGAAGCTTTCTTT. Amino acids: CASILSRGTEAFF.

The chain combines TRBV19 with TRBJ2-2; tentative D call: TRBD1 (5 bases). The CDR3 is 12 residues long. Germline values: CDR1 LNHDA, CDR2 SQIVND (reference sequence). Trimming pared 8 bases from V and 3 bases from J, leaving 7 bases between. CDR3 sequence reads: CASRQYTGELFF. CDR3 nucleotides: TGTGCCAGTCGACAGTACACCGGGGAGCTGTTTTTT.

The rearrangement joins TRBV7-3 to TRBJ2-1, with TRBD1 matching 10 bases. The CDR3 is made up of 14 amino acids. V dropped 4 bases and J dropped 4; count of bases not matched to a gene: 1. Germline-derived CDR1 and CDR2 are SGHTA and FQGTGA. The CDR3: CASSSGQGYNEQFF. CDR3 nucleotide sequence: TGTGCCAGCAGCTCGGGACAGGGGTACAATGAGCAGTTCTTC.

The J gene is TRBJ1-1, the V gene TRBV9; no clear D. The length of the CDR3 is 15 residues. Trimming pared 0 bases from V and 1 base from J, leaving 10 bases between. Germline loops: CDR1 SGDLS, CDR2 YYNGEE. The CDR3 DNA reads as TGTGCCAGCAGCGTAGACGCAGTGCCGAACACTGAAGCTTTCTTT. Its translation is CASSVDAVPNTEAFF.

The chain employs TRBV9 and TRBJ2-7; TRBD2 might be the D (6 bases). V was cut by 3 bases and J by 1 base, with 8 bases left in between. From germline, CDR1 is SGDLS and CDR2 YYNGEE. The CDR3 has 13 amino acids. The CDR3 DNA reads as TGTGCCAGCAGCGCCGGGGGATCCTACGAGCAGTACTTC. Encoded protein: CASSAGGSYEQYF.

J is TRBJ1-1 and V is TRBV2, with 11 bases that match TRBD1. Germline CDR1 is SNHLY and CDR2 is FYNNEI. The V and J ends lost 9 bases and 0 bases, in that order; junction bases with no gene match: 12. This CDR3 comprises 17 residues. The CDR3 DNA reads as TGTGCCAGTGGGACAGGGGGTTGGTACAGGATGAACACTGAAGCTTTCTTT. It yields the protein CASGTGGWYRMNTEAFF.

The CDR3 here is CASSLTGSYGYTF. CDR3 coding DNA: TGTGCCAGCAGTTTGACAGGCTCCTATGGCTACACCTTC. The chain combines TRBV27 with TRBJ1-2; weak D call: TRBD1 (6 bases). Per the germline V gene, CDR1 is MNHEY and CDR2 is SMNVEV (reference sequence). This CDR3 has 13 residues. V was pared by 3 bases and J by 4 bases, with 9 bases between.

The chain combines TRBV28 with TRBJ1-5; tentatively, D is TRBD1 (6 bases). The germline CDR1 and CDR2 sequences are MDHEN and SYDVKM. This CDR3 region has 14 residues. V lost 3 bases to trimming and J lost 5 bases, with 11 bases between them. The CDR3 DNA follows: TGTGCCAGCAGTTTGTGGGGGCGCGATCAGCCCCAGCATTTT. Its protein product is CASSLWGRDQPQHF.

The CDR3 DNA follows: TGTGCCAGCTCACCGACCCGACAGGAGCTAGCCAAAAACATTCAGTACTTC. Its translation: CASSPTRQELAKNIQYF. The V and J genes are TRBV18 and TRBJ2-4; perhaps TRBD1 as D (6 bases). V lost 3 bases to trimming and J lost 0 bases, with 15 bases between them. CDR3 length equals 17 residues. Germline V gives CDR1 KGHSH, CDR2 LQKENI.

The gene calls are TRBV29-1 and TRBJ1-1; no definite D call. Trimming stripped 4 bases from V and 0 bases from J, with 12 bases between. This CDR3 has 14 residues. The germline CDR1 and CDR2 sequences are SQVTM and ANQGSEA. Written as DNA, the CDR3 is TGCAGCGTTGCGCCGAATAGCATGAACACTGAAGCTTTCTTT. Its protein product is CSVAPNSMNTEAFF.

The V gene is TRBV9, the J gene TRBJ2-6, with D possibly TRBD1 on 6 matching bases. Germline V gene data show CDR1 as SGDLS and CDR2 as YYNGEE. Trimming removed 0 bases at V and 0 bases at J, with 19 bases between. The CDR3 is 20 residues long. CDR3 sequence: CASSVGPGATALSGANVLTF. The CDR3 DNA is TGTGCCAGCAGCGTAGGGCCAGGGGCGACCGCTCTCTCTGGGGCCAACGTCCTGACTTTC.

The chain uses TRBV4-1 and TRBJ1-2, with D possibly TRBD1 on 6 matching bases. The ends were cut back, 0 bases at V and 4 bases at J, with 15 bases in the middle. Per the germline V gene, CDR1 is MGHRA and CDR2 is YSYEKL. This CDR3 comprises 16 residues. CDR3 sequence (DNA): TGCGCCAGCAGCCAAGATCGGGGGGGCGCGGGCTATGGCTACACCTTC. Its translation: CASSQDRGGAGYGYTF.

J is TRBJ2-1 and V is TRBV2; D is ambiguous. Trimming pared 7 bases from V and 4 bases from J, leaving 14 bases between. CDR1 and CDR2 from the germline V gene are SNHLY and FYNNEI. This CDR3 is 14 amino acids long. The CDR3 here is CASIPLEPYNEQFF. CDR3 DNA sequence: TGTGCCAGCATCCCGCTAGAACCTTACAATGAGCAGTTCTTC.

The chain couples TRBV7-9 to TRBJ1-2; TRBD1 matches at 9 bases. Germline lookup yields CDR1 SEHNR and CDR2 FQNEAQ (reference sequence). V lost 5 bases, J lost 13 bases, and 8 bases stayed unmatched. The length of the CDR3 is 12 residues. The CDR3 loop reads CASSQGQGGGTF. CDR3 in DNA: TGTGCCAGCAGCCAGGGACAGGGAGGCGGCACCTTC.

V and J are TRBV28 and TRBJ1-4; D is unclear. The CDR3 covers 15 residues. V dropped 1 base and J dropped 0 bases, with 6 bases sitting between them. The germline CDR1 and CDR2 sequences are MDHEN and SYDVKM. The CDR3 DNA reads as TGTGCCAGCAGTTTATCTAGAGCAACTAATGAAAAACTGTTTTTT. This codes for CASSLSRATNEKLFF.

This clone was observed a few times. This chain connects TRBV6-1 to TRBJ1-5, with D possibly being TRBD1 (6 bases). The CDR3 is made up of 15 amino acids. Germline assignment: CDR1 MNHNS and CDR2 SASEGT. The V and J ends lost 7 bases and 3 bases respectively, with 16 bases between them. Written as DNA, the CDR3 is TGTGCCAGCAACCTAAACCGGGACAACAATCAGCCCCAGCATTTT. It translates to CASNLNRDNNQPQHF.

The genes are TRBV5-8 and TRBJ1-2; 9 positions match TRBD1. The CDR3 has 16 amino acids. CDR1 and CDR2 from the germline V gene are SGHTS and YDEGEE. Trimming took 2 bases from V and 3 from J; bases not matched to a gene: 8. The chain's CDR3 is CASSLRTGEGYYGYTF. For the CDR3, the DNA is TGTGCCAGCAGCTTACGGACAGGGGAGGGCTACTATGGCTACACCTTC.

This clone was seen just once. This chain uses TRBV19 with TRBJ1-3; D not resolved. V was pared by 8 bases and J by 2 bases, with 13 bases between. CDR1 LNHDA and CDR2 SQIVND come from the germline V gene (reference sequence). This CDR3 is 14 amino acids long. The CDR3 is CASHPPGAGNTIYF. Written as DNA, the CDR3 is TGTGCCAGTCATCCCCCCGGGGCTGGAAACACCATATATTTT.